These 3 T cell receptor beta chains share one sample of origin, sequenced in a study of control samples from healthy donors and cancer patients. Some clones are missing from TCRdb's copy, which holds only in-frame ones; the method was immunoSEQ multiplex PCR. The sample lists about 150,000 clones, about 94% occurring once. The source material was blood. The receptors stem from a man aged 40-55 years in good health.

The V call is TRBV5-6, the J call TRBJ2-2, with no clear D. Germline assignment: CDR1 SGHDT and CDR2 YYEEEE. The CDR3 is 18 amino acids. With 0 bases removed from V and 0 bases from J, the gap between germline ends came to 15 bases. CDR3 region: CASSLGASRLSNTGELFF. The CDR3 DNA reads as TGTGCCAGCAGCTTGGGGGCCTCTCGGCTCTCGAACACCGGGGAGCTGTTTTTT.

CDR3 amino acids: CASSPPTGPNTEAFF. The CDR3 DNA sequence: TGTGCCAGCTCACCACCGACAGGACCTAACACTGAAGCTTTCTTT. This chain connects TRBV18 to TRBJ1-1; tentative D call: TRBD1 (6 bases). Germline V gene sequence: CDR1 KGHSH, CDR2 LQKENI. V lost 0 bases and J 2 bases, leaving 10 bases between the germline ends. The CDR3 has 15 residues.

This sequence joins TRBV6-5 and TRBJ1-4; D is possibly TRBD1 (5 bases). V was cut by 7 bases and J by 5 bases, with 11 bases left in between. This CDR3 spans 13 amino acids. The germline CDR1 and CDR2 sequences are MNHEY and SVGAGI. CDR3 bases: TGTGCCAGCAAGAGACAGAAGAATGAAAAACTGTTTTTT. It specifies CASKRQKNEKLFF.